The clone carrying this TCR beta chain was recorded many times. Antigen specificity is unknown. Generated by immunoSEQ multiplex PCR, the TCRdb table keeps only in-frame clones and is missing some. This sample has 100,000 to 150,000 clones, with 90% to 97% found just once. This sample was included in a study of cytomegalovirus exposure and HLA in healthy donors. The CDR3 has 13 residues. Trimming cost V 5 bases and J 0 bases, with 8 bases left between them. Germline V gives CDR1 SNHLY, CDR2 FYNNEI. Findings and limits, study-wide: Later, an analysis found that TCR clusters from the first cohort tended to co-occur in the 120 validation repertoires.

V gene TRBV2 combines with J gene TRBJ2-7, with D perhaps TRBD1 (6 bases). This receptor was identified in a man aged 18 to 29 in good health and CMV-seronegative. Sequenced: PBMCs. CDR3 residues: CASSLQGSYEQYF. The CDR3 DNA follows: TGTGCCAGCAGTTTACAGGGCTCCTACGAGCAGTACTTC. Combining the CDR3 with reference TRBV2 and TRBJ2-7 gives the whole variable domain EPEVTQTPSHQVTQMGQEVILRCVPISNHLYFYWYRQILGQKVEFLVSFYNNEISEKSEIFDDQFSVERPDGSNFTLKIRSTKLEDSAMYFCASSLQGSYEQYFGPGTRLTVT.